Given below is one T cell receptor (beta chain) in context. The data were obtained in a study of technical replicates of blood from a few donors. Produced via immunoSEQ multiplex PCR; TCRdb's table is partial and in-frame only. The sample comprises some 62,000 clones, 87% of which are singletons, and about 5.2% rests with the top ten. V shed 4 bases, J shed 3 bases, and the junction held 9 bases outside the gene matches. The CDR3 spans 15 residues. In germline, CDR1 is SGHTA, CDR2 FQGNSA. The V and J genes are TRBV7-2 and TRBJ2-7; TRBD2 agrees at 7 bases. The sample taken for sequencing was PBMCs. The clonotype was recovered from a human donor in good health. Some clones in this sample may be carry-over from other donors' samples. The DNA for the CDR3 is TGTGCCAGCAGCTCCTCTAGCGGAGTCCTCTACGAGCAGTACTTC. Translated, it gives CASSSSSGVLYEQYF.